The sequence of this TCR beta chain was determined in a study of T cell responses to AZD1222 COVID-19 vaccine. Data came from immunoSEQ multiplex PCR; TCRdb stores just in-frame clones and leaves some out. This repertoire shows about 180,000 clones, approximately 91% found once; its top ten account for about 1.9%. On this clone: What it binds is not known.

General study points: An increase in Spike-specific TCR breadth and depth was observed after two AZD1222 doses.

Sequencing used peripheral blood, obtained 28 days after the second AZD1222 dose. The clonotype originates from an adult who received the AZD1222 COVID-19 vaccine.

The CDR3 DNA is TGTGCCAGCAGCCAAGCAGGGGGTAGCGACACTGAAGCTTTCTTT. Translated: CASSQAGGSDTEAFF. The chain is built from TRBV14 and TRBJ1-1; 7 nucleotides agree with TRBD1. The CDR3 has 15 amino acids. Trimming took 1 base from V and 3 from J; bases not matched to a gene: 5. Germline values: CDR1 SGHDN, CDR2 FVKESK.